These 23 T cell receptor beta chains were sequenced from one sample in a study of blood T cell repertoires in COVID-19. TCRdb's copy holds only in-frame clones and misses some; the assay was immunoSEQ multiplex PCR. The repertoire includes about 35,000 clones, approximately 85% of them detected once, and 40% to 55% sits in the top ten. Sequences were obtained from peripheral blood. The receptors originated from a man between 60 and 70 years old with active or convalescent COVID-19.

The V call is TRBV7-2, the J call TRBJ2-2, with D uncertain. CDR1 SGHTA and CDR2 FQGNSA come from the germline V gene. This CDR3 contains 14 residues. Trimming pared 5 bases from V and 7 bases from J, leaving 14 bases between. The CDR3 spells CASSATAGVGELFF. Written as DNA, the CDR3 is TGTGCCAGCAGCGCCACCGCCGGAGTCGGGGAGCTGTTTTTT.

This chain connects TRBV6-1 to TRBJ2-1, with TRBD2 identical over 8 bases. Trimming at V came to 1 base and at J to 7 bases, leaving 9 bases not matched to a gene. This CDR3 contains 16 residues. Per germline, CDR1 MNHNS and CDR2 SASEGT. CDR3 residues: CASSEGFGGGWNEQFF. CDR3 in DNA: TGTGCCAGCAGTGAAGGCTTCGGGGGGGGCTGGAATGAGCAGTTCTTC.

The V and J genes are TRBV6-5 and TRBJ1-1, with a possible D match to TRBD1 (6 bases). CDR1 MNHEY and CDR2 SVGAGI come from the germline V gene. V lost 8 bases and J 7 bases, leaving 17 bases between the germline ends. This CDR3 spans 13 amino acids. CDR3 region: CASCLIPGHEAFF. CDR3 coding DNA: TGTGCCAGCTGTCTAATACCGGGACATGAAGCTTTCTTT.

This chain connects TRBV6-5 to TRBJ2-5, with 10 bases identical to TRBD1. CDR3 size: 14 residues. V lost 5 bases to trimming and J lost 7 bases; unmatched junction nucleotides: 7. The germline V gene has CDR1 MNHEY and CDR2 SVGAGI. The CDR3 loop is CASSRDRGLGTQYF. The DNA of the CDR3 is TGTGCCAGCAGTAGGGACAGGGGCCTGGGGACCCAGTACTTC.

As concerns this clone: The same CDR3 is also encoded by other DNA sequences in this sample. The CDR3: CASSPRTGWTEAFF. In DNA, the CDR3 is TGTGCCAGCAGCCCACGGACAGGGTGGACTGAAGCTTTCTTT. The chain employs TRBV6-5 and TRBJ1-1; TRBD1 matches at 8 bases. Germline V gene data show CDR1 as MNHEY and CDR2 as SVGAGI. Losses at the gene ends were 6 bases for V and 5 bases for J; bases not matched to a gene: 8. CDR3 size: 14 residues.

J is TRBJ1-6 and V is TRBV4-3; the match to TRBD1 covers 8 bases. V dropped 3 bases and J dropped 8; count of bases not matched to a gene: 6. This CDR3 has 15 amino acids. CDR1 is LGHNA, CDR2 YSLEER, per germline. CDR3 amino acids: CASSQRWGQDSPLHF. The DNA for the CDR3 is TGCGCCAGCAGCCAGAGGTGGGGACAGGATTCACCCCTCCACTTT.

CDR3 nucleotide sequence: TGTGCCAGCTCGTCTAGCGGGAACTCCTACGAGCAGTACGTC. This encodes CASSSSGNSYEQYV. The rearrangement links TRBV18 to TRBJ2-7, with TRBD2 identical over 9 bases. V dropped 6 bases and J dropped 0; count of bases not matched to a gene: 3. CDR1 is KGHSH and CDR2 is LQKENI in the germline V gene. This CDR3 contains 14 residues.

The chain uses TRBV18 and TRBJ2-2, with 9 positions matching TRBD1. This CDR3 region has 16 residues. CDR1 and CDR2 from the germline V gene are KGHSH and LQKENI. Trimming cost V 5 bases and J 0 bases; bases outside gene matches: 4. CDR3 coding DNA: TGTGCCAGCTCAATGACAGGGGGGTCGAACACCGGGGAGCTGTTTTTT. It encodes CASSMTGGSNTGELFF. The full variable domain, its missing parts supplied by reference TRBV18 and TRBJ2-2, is NAGVMQNPRHLVRRRGQEARLRCSPMKGHSHVYWYRQLPEEGLKFMVYLQKENIIDESGMPKERFSAEFPKEGPSILRIQQVVRGDSAAYFCASSMTGGSNTGELFFGEGSRLTVL.

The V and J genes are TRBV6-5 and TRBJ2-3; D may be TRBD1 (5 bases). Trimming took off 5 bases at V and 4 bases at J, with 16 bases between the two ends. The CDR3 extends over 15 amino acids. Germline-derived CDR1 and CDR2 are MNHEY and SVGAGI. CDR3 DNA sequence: TGTGCCAGCAGTCCTCAGGGATGGGCGGCAGATACGCAGTATTTT. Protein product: CASSPQGWAADTQYF.

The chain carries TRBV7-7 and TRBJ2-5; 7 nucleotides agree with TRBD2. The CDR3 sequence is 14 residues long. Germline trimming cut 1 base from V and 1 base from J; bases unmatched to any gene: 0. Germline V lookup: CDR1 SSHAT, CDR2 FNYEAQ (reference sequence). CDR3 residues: CASSLGTSQETQYF. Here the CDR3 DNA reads TGTGCCAGCAGCTTAGGGACTAGCCAAGAGACCCAGTACTTC.

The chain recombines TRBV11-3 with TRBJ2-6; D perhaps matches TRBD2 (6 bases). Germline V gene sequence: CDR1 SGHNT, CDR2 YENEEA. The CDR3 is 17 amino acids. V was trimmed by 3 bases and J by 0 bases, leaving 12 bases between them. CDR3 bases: TGTGCCAGCAGCTTGGCGGGATTTCGCTCTGGGGCCAACGTCCTGACTTTC. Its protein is CASSLAGFRSGANVLTF. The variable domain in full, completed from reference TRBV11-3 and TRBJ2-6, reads EAGVVQSPRYKIIEKKQPVAFWCNPISGHNTLYWYLQNLGQGPELLIRYENEEAVDDSQLPKDRFSAERLKGVDSTLKIQPAELGDSAVYLCASSLAGFRSGANVLTFGAGSRLTVL.

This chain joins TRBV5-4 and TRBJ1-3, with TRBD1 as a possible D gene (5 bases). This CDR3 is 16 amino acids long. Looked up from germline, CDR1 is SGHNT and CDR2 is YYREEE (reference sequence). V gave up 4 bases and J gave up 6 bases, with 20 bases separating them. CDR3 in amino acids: CASSLSQGGWQNTIYF. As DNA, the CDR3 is TGTGCCAGCAGCCTATCCCAGGGAGGATGGCAAAACACCATATATTTT.

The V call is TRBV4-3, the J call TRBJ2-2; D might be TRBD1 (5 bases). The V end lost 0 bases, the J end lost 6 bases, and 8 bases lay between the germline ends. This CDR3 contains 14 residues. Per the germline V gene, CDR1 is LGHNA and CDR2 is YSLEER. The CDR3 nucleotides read TGCGCCAGCAGCCAAGAAAGACAGTCCGGGGAGCTGTTTTTT. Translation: CASSQERQSGELFF.

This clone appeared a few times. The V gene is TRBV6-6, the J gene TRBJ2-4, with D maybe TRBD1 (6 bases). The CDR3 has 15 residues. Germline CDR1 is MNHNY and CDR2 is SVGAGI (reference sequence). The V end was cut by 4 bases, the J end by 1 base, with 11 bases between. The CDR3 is CASSLRQGAKNIQYF. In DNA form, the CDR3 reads TGTGCCAGCAGTTTACGTCAGGGGGCCAAAAACATTCAGTACTTC.

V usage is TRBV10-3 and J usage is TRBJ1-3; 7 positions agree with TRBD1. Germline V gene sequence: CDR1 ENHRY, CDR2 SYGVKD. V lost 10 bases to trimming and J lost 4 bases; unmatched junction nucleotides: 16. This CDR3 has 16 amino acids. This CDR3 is CATGGLPGGKGNTIYF. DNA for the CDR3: TGTGCCACCGGGGGACTTCCAGGGGGGAAAGGAAACACCATATATTTT.

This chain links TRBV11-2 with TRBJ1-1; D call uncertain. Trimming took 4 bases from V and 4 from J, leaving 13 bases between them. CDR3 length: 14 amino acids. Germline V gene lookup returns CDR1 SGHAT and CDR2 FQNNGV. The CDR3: CASSSRPAGTEAFF. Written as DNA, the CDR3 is TGTGCCAGCAGCTCACGACCGGCAGGCACTGAAGCTTTCTTT.

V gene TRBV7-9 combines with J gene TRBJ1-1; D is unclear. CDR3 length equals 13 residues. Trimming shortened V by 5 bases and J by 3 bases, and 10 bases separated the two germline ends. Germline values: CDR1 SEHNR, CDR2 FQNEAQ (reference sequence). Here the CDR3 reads CASSLTGDTEAFF. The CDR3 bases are TGTGCCAGCAGCCTCACCGGGGACACTGAAGCTTTCTTT.

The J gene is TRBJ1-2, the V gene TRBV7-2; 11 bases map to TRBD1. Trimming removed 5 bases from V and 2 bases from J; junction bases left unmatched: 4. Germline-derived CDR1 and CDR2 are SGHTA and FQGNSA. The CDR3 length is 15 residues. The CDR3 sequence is CASSPGTGGNYGYTF. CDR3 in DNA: TGTGCCAGCAGCCCGGGGACAGGGGGAAACTATGGCTACACCTTC.

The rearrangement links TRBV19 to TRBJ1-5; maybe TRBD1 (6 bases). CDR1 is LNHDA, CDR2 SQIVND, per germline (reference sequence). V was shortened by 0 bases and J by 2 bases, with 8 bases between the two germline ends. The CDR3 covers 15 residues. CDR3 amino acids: CASSIEGGGNQPQHF. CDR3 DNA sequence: TGTGCCAGTAGTATAGAAGGGGGAGGCAATCAGCCCCAGCATTTT.

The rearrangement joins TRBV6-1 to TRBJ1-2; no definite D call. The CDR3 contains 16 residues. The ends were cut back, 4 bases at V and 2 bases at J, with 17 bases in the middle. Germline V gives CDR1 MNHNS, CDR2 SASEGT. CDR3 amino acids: CASSGQWPSKNYGYTF. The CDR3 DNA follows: TGTGCCAGCAGTGGCCAGTGGCCTTCGAAGAACTATGGCTACACCTTC.

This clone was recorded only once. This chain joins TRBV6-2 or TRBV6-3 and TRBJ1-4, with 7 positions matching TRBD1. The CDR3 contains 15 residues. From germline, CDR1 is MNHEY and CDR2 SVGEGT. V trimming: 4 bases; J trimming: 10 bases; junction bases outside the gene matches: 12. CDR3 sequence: CASSSFRGSEGKLFF. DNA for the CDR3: TGTGCCAGCAGTTCTTTCAGGGGGTCCGAAGGAAAACTGTTTTTT.

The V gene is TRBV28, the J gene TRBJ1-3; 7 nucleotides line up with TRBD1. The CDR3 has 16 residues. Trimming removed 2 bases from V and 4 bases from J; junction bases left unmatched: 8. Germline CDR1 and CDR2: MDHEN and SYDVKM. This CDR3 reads CASSLEQGFIGNTIYF. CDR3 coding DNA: TGTGCCAGCAGTTTAGAACAGGGGTTTATCGGAAACACCATATATTTT.

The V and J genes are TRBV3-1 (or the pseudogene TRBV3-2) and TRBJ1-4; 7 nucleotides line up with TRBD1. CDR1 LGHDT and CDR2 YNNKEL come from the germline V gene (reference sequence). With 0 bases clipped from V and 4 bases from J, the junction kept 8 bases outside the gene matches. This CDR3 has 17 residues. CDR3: CASSQDRGGALNEKLFF. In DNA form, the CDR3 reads TGTGCCAGCAGCCAAGATAGAGGGGGCGCCCTTAATGAAAAACTGTTTTTT.